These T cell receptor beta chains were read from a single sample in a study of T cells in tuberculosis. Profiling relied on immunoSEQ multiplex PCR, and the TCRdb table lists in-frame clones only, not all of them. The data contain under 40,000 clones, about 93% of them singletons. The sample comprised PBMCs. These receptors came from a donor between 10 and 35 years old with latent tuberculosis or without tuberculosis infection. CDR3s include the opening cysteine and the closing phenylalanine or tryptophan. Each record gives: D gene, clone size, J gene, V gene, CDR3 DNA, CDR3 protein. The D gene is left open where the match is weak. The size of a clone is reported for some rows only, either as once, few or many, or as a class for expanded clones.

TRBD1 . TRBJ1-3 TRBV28 TGTGCCAGCAGCACCCCGACAGGGTCTGGAAACACCATATATTTT CASSTPTGSGNTIYF
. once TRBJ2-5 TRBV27 TGTGCCAGCAGTTTACAGCCTCGGTCAGGCGACCAAGAGACCCAGTACTTC CASSLQPRSGDQETQYF
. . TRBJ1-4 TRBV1 TGCACCAGCAGCCCGAAGAAGGGAGGGGGGGGGATGAGTGAAAAACTGTTTTTT CTSSPKKGGGGMSEKLFF
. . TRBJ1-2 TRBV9 TGTGCCAGCAGCGTAGAGGCAGGGAACTATGGCTACACCTTC CASSVEAGNYGYTF
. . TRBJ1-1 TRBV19 TGTGCCAGTAGTACCGGACACCTCCTCAACACTGAAGCTTTCTTT CASSTGHLLNTEAFF
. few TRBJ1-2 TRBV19 TGTGCCAGTACCGATCCGGAGGCGGGGTATAATGGCTACACCTTC CASTDPEAGYNGYTF
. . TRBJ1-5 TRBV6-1 TGTGCCAGCAGACAAAGCGGGGGTAATCAGCCCCAGCATTTT CASRQSGGNQPQHF
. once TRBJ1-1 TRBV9 TGTGCCAGCAGTCCAAAGCCAGGGGTGAACACTGAAGCTTTCTTT CASSPKPGVNTEAFF
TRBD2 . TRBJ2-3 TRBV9 TGTGCCAGCACCTTGGGTAGCGGGGGAGGGGCAGATACGCAGTATTTT CASTLGSGGGADTQYF
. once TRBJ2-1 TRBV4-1 TGCGCCAGCAGCCAATCCCCTTCTTCCCTAGGTTCCTACAATGAGCAGTTCTTC CASSQSPSSLGSYNEQFF
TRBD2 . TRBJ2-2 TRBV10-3 TGTGCCATCAGCACCGGGGGGACGTCCGGGGAGCTGTTTTTT CAISTGGTSGELFF
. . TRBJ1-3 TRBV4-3 TGCGCCAGCAGCCCCTCCATTGACAGGCGGGAGGGAAACACCATATATTTT CASSPSIDRREGNTIYF
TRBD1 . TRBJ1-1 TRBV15 TGTGCCACCAGCAGAGAAGGGACAGGGGGCACTGAAGCTTTCTTT CATSREGTGGTEAFF
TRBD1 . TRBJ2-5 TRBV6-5 TGTGCCAGCACTGACAGGGGGCTAAGAGAGACCCAGTACTTC CASTDRGLRETQYF
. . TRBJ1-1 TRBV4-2 TGTGCCAGCAGCCCATCCCGGGATAGGAACACTGAAGCTTTCTTT CASSPSRDRNTEAFF
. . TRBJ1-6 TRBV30 TGTGCCTGGAGTGCCTTACAGGGATTGGATTCACCCCTCCACTTT CAWSALQGLDSPLHF